This is a list of T cell receptor beta chains from one sample in a study of T-cell reconstitution after alpha-beta-depleted transplantation in children. Using its own MiXCR run on the PCR reads, TCRdb lists one record per CDR3 protein. The sample carries 100,000 or so distinct CDR3 sequences, 12% recorded once. Sample: PBMCs from the stem cell graft donor, taken from the stem cell graft. Receptors originate from a human donor who donated a stem cell graft to a child with inherited bone marrow failure. Both conserved end residues are part of each CDR3.

CDR3 | length | J | V
CASQSVASTYSNQPQHF | 17 | TRBJ1-5 | TRBV12-5
CASRGDSYHSPLHF | 14 | TRBJ1-6 | TRBV5-1
CASSFGLAGHSGANVLTF | 18 | TRBJ2-6 | TRBV7-6
CASSLDRANVLTF | 13 | TRBJ2-6 | TRBV11-2
CSAREGGFGDYNSPLHF | 17 | TRBJ1-6 | TRBV20-1
CASSAGGPGSGNTIYF | 16 | TRBJ1-3 | TRBV9
CASSRGSGGRETQYF | 15 | TRBJ2-5 | TRBV12-3/TRBV12-4
CASSPPNTDTQYF | 13 | TRBJ2-3 | TRBV18
CASSLGQEGTQYF | 13 | TRBJ2-5 | TRBV5-1
CASSNNRGKETQYF | 14 | TRBJ2-5 | TRBV7-2
CASSLDRSYEQYF | 13 | TRBJ2-7 | TRBV5-1
CASSLLGGSGNTIYF | 15 | TRBJ1-3 | TRBV5-5
CASSLISGGLSSYEQYF | 17 | TRBJ2-7 | TRBV5-1
CSARDPQDDYNEQFF | 15 | TRBJ2-1 | TRBV20-1
CASSLGSKGYGYTF | 14 | TRBJ1-2 | TRBV27
CASSPYANTEAFF | 13 | TRBJ1-1 | TRBV9
CSAKGPGGGHTEAFF | 15 | TRBJ1-1 | TRBV20-1
CASSLSGPGDTGELFF | 16 | TRBJ2-2 | TRBV27
CASSVERYNSPLHF | 14 | TRBJ1-6 | TRBV9
CASSRDRGLTDTQYF | 15 | TRBJ2-3 | TRBV18
CAIKGTEYNEQFF | 13 | TRBJ2-1 | TRBV10-3
CATSDPGPNEQFF | 13 | TRBJ2-1 | TRBV24-1
CASTFKISGTEAFF | 14 | TRBJ1-1 | TRBV19
CASSQDGHTYNEQFF | 15 | TRBJ2-1 | TRBV4-3
CASSYRDRGHEQYF | 14 | TRBJ2-7 | TRBV28
CASSRETGQNTEAFF | 15 | TRBJ1-1 | TRBV18
CSVEERASRDTEAFF | 15 | TRBJ1-1 | TRBV29-1
CASRPTVNTEAFF | 13 | TRBJ1-1 | TRBV12-3/TRBV12-4
CASSSPGAPRTDTQYF | 16 | TRBJ2-3 | TRBV7-9
CASSSSGQGMNTEAFF | 16 | TRBJ1-1 | TRBV5-4
CSGTGGGGGELFF | 13 | TRBJ2-2 | TRBV29-1
CASSFAHNEQFF | 12 | TRBJ2-1 | TRBV12-3/TRBV12-4
CASSDLGTAEKLFF | 14 | TRBJ1-4 | TRBV13
CSVTPGQFTDTQYF | 14 | TRBJ2-3 | TRBV29-1
CASTGWGGLRTEAFF | 15 | TRBJ1-1 | TRBV11-2
CASSRGGKTSTDTQYF | 16 | TRBJ2-3 | TRBV7-2
CASSAGPGLIPDF | 13 | TRBJ1-5 | TRBV5-6
CASSPSLNTEAFF | 13 | TRBJ1-1 | TRBV18
CAIRSDRGQVDTEAFF | 16 | TRBJ1-1 | TRBV10-3
CATSDRVGEQFF | 12 | TRBJ2-1 | TRBV24-1
CASSSAIAGVGETQYF | 16 | TRBJ2-5 | TRBV7-2
CASSLGGGLSYEQFF | 15 | TRBJ2-1 | TRBV7-2
CASSLSGGSNTEAFF | 15 | TRBJ1-1 | TRBV5-1
CASSGGGINTGELFF | 15 | TRBJ2-2 | TRBV7-9
CASTETPGLANTGELFF | 17 | TRBJ2-2 | TRBV5-1
CASSAWAPAFQSYEQYF | 17 | TRBJ2-7 | TRBV6-1
CASRPGGVAREAFF | 14 | TRBJ1-1 | TRBV28
CASSQDGQETQYF | 13 | TRBJ2-5 | TRBV4-2
CASSLDPSGGKYF | 13 | TRBJ2-4 | TRBV7-2
CASSLDRRQTYNEQFF | 16 | TRBJ2-1 | TRBV5-1
CASSPGTGNSQPQHF | 15 | TRBJ1-5 | TRBV18
CAISGVSGTGPYEQYF | 16 | TRBJ2-7 | TRBV10-3
CASSSRTSGGAAFFF | 15 | TRBJ2-1 | TRBV11-2
CALNRGRDEQYF | 12 | TRBJ2-7 | TRBV28
CASNPTSATDTQYF | 14 | TRBJ2-3 | TRBV2
CSVESEGAYYGYTF | 14 | TRBJ1-2 | TRBV29-1
CASSYPGTSGAQTQYF | 16 | TRBJ2-5 | TRBV28
CASSLAALAGYEQFF | 15 | TRBJ2-1 | TRBV12-3/TRBV12-4
CASSLLGPNEQFF | 13 | TRBJ2-1 | TRBV5-1